This T cell receptor beta chain was sequenced during a study of PD-1 blockade in mismatch repair-deficient tumors (dated by TCRdb to between 2016 and 2019). With respect to the entire study: Between September 2013 and 2016, the trial enrolled 65 to 95 consecutive patients with around 11 types of mismatch repair-deficient cancer, all of whom had received prior treatment and were progressing. Tumor-associated T cell clones were tracked in the peripheral blood of patients responding to PD-1 blockade by deep sequencing of TCR CDR3 regions. General findings and caveats noted by the study authors: Rapid expansion after pembrolizumab followed by contraction, generally before radiologic responses, was shown by tumor-resident clones, which were often undetectable in blood before treatment.

Receptors were amplified or captured by the immunoSEQ multiplex PCR assay. TCRdb obtained this table from immuneACCESS and retained in-frame rearrangements with V and J assigned. These tables miss some clones; where compared with another copy, unresolved V genes account for less than half of the shortfall, and the remainder is unexplained. This sample gives around 100,000 clones in total; 60% to 85% of them show up just once. 4% to 6% of the sample is held by the ten biggest clonotypes. This clone showed up just once. It lacks a known antigen. No quality values exist for individual bases; no much larger clone is one base distant. For every enrolled patient, mismatch repair deficiency was confirmed by either polymerase chain reaction or immunohistochemistry. Three patients who responded to pembrolizumab therapy underwent TCR sequencing. The phase II trial prospectively tested pembrolizumab PD-1 blockade in advanced mismatch repair-deficient cancers regardless of tissue of origin. Peripheral blood T cell samples were serially collected before and at multiple times after PD-1 blockade was started. Blood sampling times were reported as weeks after the first pembrolizumab dose.

There are 14 amino acids in the CDR3, from cysteine to phenylalanine inclusive. Only CDR3 DNA is held: 42 bases, read in frame from base 1. CDR1 SGHTA and CDR2 FQGNSA were looked up in the germline V gene. The germline ends are 10 bases apart after V is trimmed by 1 base and J by 3 bases. This receptor chain uses TRBV7-2 and TRBJ2-7; a confident D gene designation cannot be given. Sequences were derived from peripheral blood, sampled around 60 weeks after starting pembrolizumab. The receptor comes from an adult with mismatch repair-deficient cancer. The CDR3 corresponds to CASSLDGDFYEQYF. In nucleotides, the sequence is TGTGCCAGCAGCTTAGACGGAGATTTCTACGAGCAGTACTTC.